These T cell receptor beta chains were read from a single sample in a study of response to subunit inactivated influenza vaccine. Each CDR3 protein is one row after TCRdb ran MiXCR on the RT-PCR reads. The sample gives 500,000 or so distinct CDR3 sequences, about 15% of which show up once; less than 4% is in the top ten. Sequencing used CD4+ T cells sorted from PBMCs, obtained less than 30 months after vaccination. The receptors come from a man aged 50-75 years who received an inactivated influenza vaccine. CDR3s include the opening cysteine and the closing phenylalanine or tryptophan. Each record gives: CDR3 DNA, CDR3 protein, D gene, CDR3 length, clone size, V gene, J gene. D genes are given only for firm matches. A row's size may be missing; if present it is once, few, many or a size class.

cdr3_nt: TGCGCCAGCAGCTTCCAAGCGGGCGCGACGACTGGGGCCAACGTCCTGACTTTC
cdr3_aa: CASSFQAGATTGANVLTF
d_call: -
cdr3_length: 18
clone_size: many
v_call: TRBV5-1
j_call: TRBJ2-6

cdr3_nt: TGCGCCAGCAGCCAACAGAGGAATCAGCCCCAGCATTTT
cdr3_aa: CASSQQRNQPQHF
d_call: -
cdr3_length: 13
clone_size: -
v_call: TRBV4-3
j_call: TRBJ1-5

cdr3_nt: TGCAGTGCTTCAACCGGTCTACTACTAGATGCCAAAAACATTCAGTACTTC
cdr3_aa: CSASTGLLLDAKNIQYF
d_call: -
cdr3_length: 17
clone_size: -
v_call: TRBV20-1
j_call: TRBJ2-4

cdr3_nt: TGCAGTGCTATTAACAGGGTCGAGCAGTACTTC
cdr3_aa: CSAINRVEQYF
d_call: -
cdr3_length: 11
clone_size: -
v_call: TRBV20-1
j_call: TRBJ2-7

cdr3_nt: TGTGCCATCAGTGAGTTATCTCCGACCAACTCGGAGACCCAGTACTTC
cdr3_aa: CAISELSPTNSETQYF
d_call: -
cdr3_length: 16
clone_size: -
v_call: TRBV10-3
j_call: TRBJ2-5

cdr3_nt: TGTGCCAGCAGCCCGCGACAGACCGGGGAGCTGTTTTTT
cdr3_aa: CASSPRQTGELFF
d_call: -
cdr3_length: 13
clone_size: few
v_call: TRBV7-2
j_call: TRBJ2-2

cdr3_nt: TGTGCCATCAGTGGCGGCACCGGGAGGACCCAGCATTTT
cdr3_aa: CAISGGTGRTQHF
d_call: -
cdr3_length: 13
clone_size: many
v_call: TRBV10-3
j_call: TRBJ1-5

cdr3_nt: TGTGCCAGCAGCTCAGGGGTTGGCTATGGCTACACCTTC
cdr3_aa: CASSSGVGYGYTF
d_call: -
cdr3_length: 13
clone_size: few
v_call: TRBV5-4
j_call: TRBJ1-2

cdr3_nt: TGCAGTGCTAGAGTCGGTGTCGAGCAGTTCTTC
cdr3_aa: CSARVGVEQFF
d_call: -
cdr3_length: 11
clone_size: -
v_call: TRBV20-1
j_call: TRBJ2-1

cdr3_nt: TGTGCCAGCAGCTCATGGACAGGCTCACAAGAGACCCAGTACTTC
cdr3_aa: CASSSWTGSQETQYF
d_call: TRBD1
cdr3_length: 15
clone_size: few
v_call: TRBV7-8
j_call: TRBJ2-5

cdr3_nt: TGTGCCAGCAGCATTGGAGCGCGTAGCACAGATACGCAGTATTTT
cdr3_aa: CASSIGARSTDTQYF
d_call: -
cdr3_length: 15
clone_size: few
v_call: TRBV5-6
j_call: TRBJ2-3

cdr3_nt: TGCAGTGCTATCACTTCGGGGGGTAAAGGTTCACCCCTCCACTTT
cdr3_aa: CSAITSGGKGSPLHF
d_call: -
cdr3_length: 15
clone_size: few
v_call: TRBV20-1
j_call: TRBJ1-6

cdr3_nt: TGCGCCAGCAGTAGAGCACAGGGGAACTATGGCTACACCTTC
cdr3_aa: CASSRAQGNYGYTF
d_call: TRBD1
cdr3_length: 14
clone_size: once
v_call: TRBV5-1
j_call: TRBJ1-2

cdr3_nt: TGTGCCAGCAGTTTCCGACAGCAGAGGAATGAGCAGTTCTTC
cdr3_aa: CASSFRQQRNEQFF
d_call: -
cdr3_length: 14
clone_size: few
v_call: TRBV27
j_call: TRBJ2-1

cdr3_nt: TGTGCCAGCAGCTTAGCAGGGGGTGATGAAAAACTGTTTTTT
cdr3_aa: CASSLAGGDEKLFF
d_call: -
cdr3_length: 14
clone_size: few
v_call: TRBV7-2
j_call: TRBJ1-4

cdr3_nt: TGTGCCAGCAGCTCACTTCGGGACGGAGCCAAAAACATTCAGTACTTC
cdr3_aa: CASSSLRDGAKNIQYF
d_call: -
cdr3_length: 16
clone_size: -
v_call: TRBV7-2
j_call: TRBJ2-4

cdr3_nt: TGCAGTGCTAGAGTTGTCAGGTTGGATACGCAGTATTTT
cdr3_aa: CSARVVRLDTQYF
d_call: -
cdr3_length: 13
clone_size: few
v_call: TRBV20-1
j_call: TRBJ2-3

cdr3_nt: TGCGCCAGCCTCACTGGGACAGGGGGCTACACCGGGGAGCTGTTTTTT
cdr3_aa: CASLTGTGGYTGELFF
d_call: TRBD1
cdr3_length: 16
clone_size: -
v_call: TRBV5-1
j_call: TRBJ2-2

cdr3_nt: TGCAGTGCTGGGACGCCTAATGAAAAACTGTTTTTT
cdr3_aa: CSAGTPNEKLFF
d_call: -
cdr3_length: 12
clone_size: few
v_call: TRBV20-1
j_call: TRBJ1-4

cdr3_nt: TGTGCCGTCGGTCTTTCCTCGGTCGGCTACACCTTC
cdr3_aa: CAVGLSSVGYTF
d_call: -
cdr3_length: 12
clone_size: many
v_call: TRBV6-2/TRBV6-3
j_call: TRBJ1-2

cdr3_nt: TGTGCCAGCTCACCGGTGACAGGGGGCTACGAGCAGTACTTC
cdr3_aa: CASSPVTGGYEQYF
d_call: TRBD1
cdr3_length: 14
clone_size: -
v_call: TRBV18
j_call: TRBJ2-7

cdr3_nt: TGCAGCATTTGCCCCTCCAACGCCATGGGGACTGAAGCTTTCTTT
cdr3_aa: CSICPSNAMGTEAFF
d_call: -
cdr3_length: 15
clone_size: many
v_call: TRBV29-1
j_call: TRBJ1-1

cdr3_nt: TGTGCCAGCAGGACAGGGGGCATGTACGAGCAGTACTTC
cdr3_aa: CASRTGGMYEQYF
d_call: TRBD1
cdr3_length: 13
clone_size: few
v_call: TRBV12-3/TRBV12-4
j_call: TRBJ2-7

cdr3_nt: TGCAGTGCTAGTGGACTAGCGGGGGGCCTCAACGCCCTCACAGATACGCAGTATTTT
cdr3_aa: CSASGLAGGLNALTDTQYF
d_call: TRBD2
cdr3_length: 19
clone_size: -
v_call: TRBV20-1
j_call: TRBJ2-3

cdr3_nt: TGTGCCAGCAGCTTAGGGGGGATAGAGAACAATGAGCAGTTCTTC
cdr3_aa: CASSLGGIENNEQFF
d_call: -
cdr3_length: 15
clone_size: few
v_call: TRBV7-9
j_call: TRBJ2-1

cdr3_nt: TGTGCCAGCTCACCAAGACAGGGGGAATACGAGCAGTACTTC
cdr3_aa: CASSPRQGEYEQYF
d_call: TRBD1
cdr3_length: 14
clone_size: many
v_call: TRBV18
j_call: TRBJ2-7

cdr3_nt: TGTGCCAGCAGTGAAAATTTTAAGGGCTTGAACACTGAAGCTTTCTTT
cdr3_aa: CASSENFKGLNTEAFF
d_call: -
cdr3_length: 16
clone_size: -
v_call: TRBV25-1
j_call: TRBJ1-1

cdr3_nt: TGTGCCAGCAGCCAGACTAGTAATGAGCAGTTCTTC
cdr3_aa: CASSQTSNEQFF
d_call: -
cdr3_length: 12
clone_size: few
v_call: TRBV6-2/TRBV6-3
j_call: TRBJ2-1

cdr3_nt: TGTGCCAGCAGAATACAGGGGGCGCGGATAGATACGCAGTATTTT
cdr3_aa: CASRIQGARIDTQYF
d_call: TRBD1
cdr3_length: 15
clone_size: -
v_call: TRBV12-3/TRBV12-4
j_call: TRBJ2-3

cdr3_nt: TGTGCCAGCAGACAGGGGACTACCACAGATACGCAGTATTTT
cdr3_aa: CASRQGTTTDTQYF
d_call: -
cdr3_length: 14
clone_size: -
v_call: TRBV7-2
j_call: TRBJ2-3

cdr3_nt: TGTGCCAGCAGTTTCGGGGTTAAAGAGACCCAGTACTTC
cdr3_aa: CASSFGVKETQYF
d_call: -
cdr3_length: 13
clone_size: -
v_call: TRBV12-3/TRBV12-4
j_call: TRBJ2-5

cdr3_nt: TGCGCCAGCAGCCAAGTACGGAGGGCCGGGGAGCTGTTTTTT
cdr3_aa: CASSQVRRAGELFF
d_call: -
cdr3_length: 14
clone_size: -
v_call: TRBV4-3
j_call: TRBJ2-2

cdr3_nt: TGTGCCAGCAGCCAAGATGGAAGGGCCGCGCAGTATTTT
cdr3_aa: CASSQDGRAAQYF
d_call: -
cdr3_length: 13
clone_size: -
v_call: TRBV3-1
j_call: TRBJ2-3

cdr3_nt: TGCAGTGCTAGAGAGACAGGTAGCAATCAGCCCCAGCATTTT
cdr3_aa: CSARETGSNQPQHF
d_call: -
cdr3_length: 14
clone_size: few
v_call: TRBV20-1
j_call: TRBJ1-5

cdr3_nt: TGTGCCAGCAGCTTATATATAGATACGCAGTATTTT
cdr3_aa: CASSLYIDTQYF
d_call: -
cdr3_length: 12
clone_size: many
v_call: TRBV7-2
j_call: TRBJ2-3

cdr3_nt: TGTGCCAGCACCCCGGTCGGGGGGACGCGGGCGGTGGAGCTGTTTTTT
cdr3_aa: CASTPVGGTRAVELFF
d_call: TRBD2
cdr3_length: 16
clone_size: -
v_call: TRBV12-3/TRBV12-4
j_call: TRBJ2-2

cdr3_nt: TGTGCCAGCAGTTTGGACCTGACTAGCGGGAGGGCTGGTGAGCAGTTCTTC
cdr3_aa: CASSLDLTSGRAGEQFF
d_call: TRBD2
cdr3_length: 17
clone_size: few
v_call: TRBV12-3/TRBV12-4
j_call: TRBJ2-1

cdr3_nt: TGCAGTGCATTAGCGGGAGGGCTCTCCTACGAGCAGTACTTC
cdr3_aa: CSALAGGLSYEQYF
d_call: TRBD2
cdr3_length: 14
clone_size: few
v_call: TRBV20-1
j_call: TRBJ2-7

cdr3_nt: TGTGCCAGCAGTTCGGAGGCGACAGGGGGCGTTGGCTATGGCTACACCTTC
cdr3_aa: CASSSEATGGVGYGYTF
d_call: TRBD1
cdr3_length: 17
clone_size: many
v_call: TRBV28
j_call: TRBJ1-2

cdr3_nt: TGTGCCAGCAGTTACACTGAGGTGGGGGGACAGGGAATAGAAGGCCTCAATCAGCCCCAGCATTTT
cdr3_aa: CASSYTEVGGQGIEGLNQPQHF
d_call: TRBD1
cdr3_length: 22
clone_size: few
v_call: TRBV6-2/TRBV6-3
j_call: TRBJ1-5

cdr3_nt: TGTGCCAGCAGCTTAGACGGGACAAGAAATCAGCCCCAGCATTTT
cdr3_aa: CASSLDGTRNQPQHF
d_call: -
cdr3_length: 15
clone_size: -
v_call: TRBV11-2
j_call: TRBJ1-5

cdr3_nt: TGTGCCATCAGTGAGGGGACTCGGAATTCACCCCTCCACTTT
cdr3_aa: CAISEGTRNSPLHF
d_call: -
cdr3_length: 14
clone_size: many
v_call: TRBV10-3
j_call: TRBJ1-6

cdr3_nt: TGCAGCGTCCGGACTAGCGGGAGTGGCGAGCAGTACTTC
cdr3_aa: CSVRTSGSGEQYF
d_call: TRBD2
cdr3_length: 13
clone_size: few
v_call: TRBV29-1
j_call: TRBJ2-7

cdr3_nt: TGTGCCAGCAACGTTTTTACAGGGCGGGATCAGCCCCAGCATTTT
cdr3_aa: CASNVFTGRDQPQHF
d_call: -
cdr3_length: 15
clone_size: many
v_call: TRBV6-1
j_call: TRBJ1-5

cdr3_nt: TGCAGCGCTAACGAGGGGGGCCAAGAGACCCAGTACTTC
cdr3_aa: CSANEGGQETQYF
d_call: -
cdr3_length: 13
clone_size: -
v_call: TRBV20-1
j_call: TRBJ2-5

cdr3_nt: TGCGCCAGCAGCTTGGGACAGCAGGGTTCACCCCTCCACTTT
cdr3_aa: CASSLGQQGSPLHF
d_call: -
cdr3_length: 14
clone_size: few
v_call: TRBV5-1
j_call: TRBJ1-6

cdr3_nt: TGTGCCAGCAGTATTCAGAGCTCCTACGAGCAGTACTTC
cdr3_aa: CASSIQSSYEQYF
d_call: -
cdr3_length: 13
clone_size: -
v_call: TRBV6-1
j_call: TRBJ2-7

cdr3_nt: TGTGCCAGCAGTCCTGGGATTCAAGAGACCCAGTACTTC
cdr3_aa: CASSPGIQETQYF
d_call: -
cdr3_length: 13
clone_size: few
v_call: TRBV12-3/TRBV12-4
j_call: TRBJ2-5

cdr3_nt: TGTGCCAGCAGCTTTCCCGGGACAGGGGGCACACTGAATGAGCAGTTCTTC
cdr3_aa: CASSFPGTGGTLNEQFF
d_call: TRBD1
cdr3_length: 17
clone_size: many
v_call: TRBV7-2
j_call: TRBJ2-1

cdr3_nt: TGTGCCAGCAGCCAAGATGGTTACGGGGAGCTGTTTTTT
cdr3_aa: CASSQDGYGELFF
d_call: -
cdr3_length: 13
clone_size: few
v_call: TRBV3-1
j_call: TRBJ2-2

cdr3_nt: TGTGCCAGCAGCTTAGAAGGGGGCTCCGGCGCTTTCTTT
cdr3_aa: CASSLEGGSGAFF
d_call: TRBD1
cdr3_length: 13
clone_size: -
v_call: TRBV11-2
j_call: TRBJ1-1

cdr3_nt: TGCGCCAGCAGCTTGGCGGTTTGGACCTACGAGCAGTACTTC
cdr3_aa: CASSLAVWTYEQYF
d_call: -
cdr3_length: 14
clone_size: few
v_call: TRBV5-1
j_call: TRBJ2-7